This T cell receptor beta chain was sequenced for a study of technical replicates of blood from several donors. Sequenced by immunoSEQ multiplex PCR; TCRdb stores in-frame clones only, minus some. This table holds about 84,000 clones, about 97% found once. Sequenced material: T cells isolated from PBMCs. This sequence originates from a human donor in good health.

The chain's CDR3 is CASARGGPPYEQYF. The CDR3 nucleotides read TGTGCCAGCGCCCGAGGCGGGCCGCCTTACGAGCAGTACTTC. The gene calls are TRBV5-4 and TRBJ2-7; possible D gene TRBD2, 5 bases. CDR1 SGHNT and CDR2 YYREEE come from the germline V gene (reference sequence). The V end lost 7 bases, the J end lost 4 bases, and 18 bases lay between the germline ends. CDR3 size: 14 residues.